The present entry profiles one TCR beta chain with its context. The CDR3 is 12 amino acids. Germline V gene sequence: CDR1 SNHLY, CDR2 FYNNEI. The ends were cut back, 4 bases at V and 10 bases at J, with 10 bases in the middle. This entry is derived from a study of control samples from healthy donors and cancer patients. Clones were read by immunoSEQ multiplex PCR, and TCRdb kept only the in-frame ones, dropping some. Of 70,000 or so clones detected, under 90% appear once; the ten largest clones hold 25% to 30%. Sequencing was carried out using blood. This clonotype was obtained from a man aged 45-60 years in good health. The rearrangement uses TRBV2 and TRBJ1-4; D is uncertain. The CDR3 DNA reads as TGTGCCAGCAGTGGGGCCATGTCAAAACTGTTTTTT. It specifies CASSGAMSKLFF.